This T cell receptor beta chain was recorded in a study of T cell repertoires in ileal Crohn's disease. TCRdb's table, derived via immunoSEQ multiplex PCR, lists solely in-frame clones and lacks some. The data contain around 7,900 clones, roughly 80% of them singletons. After removal of 3 bases from V and 2 bases from J, the junction contained 7 bases not matched to a gene. The germline CDR1 and CDR2 sequences are GTSNPN and SVGIG (reference sequence). This CDR3 comprises 16 residues. Regarding this clone: Its matching antigen is unknown.

Findings and limits, study-wide: Clonal expansions were more frequent in active smokers than non-smokers at surgery.

The TCR originated in an adult with Crohn's disease. V usage is TRBV30 and J usage is TRBJ2-3; TRBD2 matches 11 bases. Sequenced: ileal tissue. This CDR3 reads CAWSVFSGGATDTQYF. The CDR3 bases are TGTGCCTGGAGCGTTTTTAGCGGGGGGGCCACAGATACGCAGTATTTT.